This TCR beta chain was identified during a study of T cells after yellow fever vaccination. Study background: In the case of low-cell-number fractions, SMART-Seq v4 Ultra Low Input was used for preparation. Overall study results and limits: Reappearing after the booster were most of the clones from primary vaccination (approximately 96% CD4, 88% CD8). Peaking faster, on day 5 versus 15, the secondary response was nonetheless weaker.

V was clipped by 7 bases and J by 0 bases, with 9 bases between them. There are 13 residues in the CDR3. For TCR, cDNA came from 5'RACE template switching, which added a universal primer site and UMIs. TCRdb re-called the 5' RACE reads through MiXCR, storing one row per CDR3 protein. The table has about 96,000 distinct CDR3 sequences, roughly 10% seen once. This sequence originates from a young man who received the YFV17D yellow fever vaccine. The chain has TRBV12-3 or TRBV12-4 and TRBJ1-1, with a tentative D call TRBD1 (5 bases). The sample was CD8+ T cells not binding an NS4B(214-222) dextramer, sorted from PBMCs, taken more than 13 days after the first yellow fever vaccination. In DNA, the CDR3 is TGTGCCAGCATCGACAGTATGAACACTGAAGCTTTCTTT. Translation gives CASIDSMNTEAFF.